This T cell receptor beta chain was recorded in a study of cytomegalovirus exposure and HLA in healthy donors (dated by TCRdb to about 2017). Regarding the complete study: An earlier analysis of roughly 630 of the donors reported 276 Gb of sequence data and some 120 million unique TCR beta sequences from 150 million to 200 million T cells. An early release that covered 500 to 800 HLA-typed donors contained approximately 300 gigabases of sequencing data and 80 million or so unique TCR sequences. Of the roughly 390 genotyped donors, approximately 82% fell in the genetic ancestry cluster associated with self-reported Caucasian donors. The study aimed to test whether cataloging public T cell receptors could reveal signatures of past pathogen exposure. Using immunosequencing, the study profiled T cell repertoires from 666 subjects and related those repertoires to cytomegalovirus serostatus. A separate validation cohort of about 110 different subjects was used in addition to the 666-subject first cohort. To predict cytomegalovirus infection status, the study combined high-throughput TCR immunosequencing, statistical association of individual TCRs with disease status, and machine learning. To study patterns of TCR occurrence, a later analysis re-analyzed previously published TCR beta repertoires from 550 to 800 donors and added high-resolution HLA genotyping. The later analysis used no new phenotypic data to find candidate immune exposures, relying instead on TCR beta sequences and their occurrence across donors. An earlier analysis of approximately 580 of the donors used high-throughput TCR beta sequencing to judge whether each TCR beta V gene segment behaved as functional or pseudogenic. Donor age, sex, ethnicity and CMV serostatus were collected together with the repertoire data. In a later genetic analysis, genome-wide SNP genotypes for about three fifths of the roughly 670 donors were used, and that subset was treated as a discovery cohort. All discovery cohort repertoires had been generated on a single sequencing platform. Class I and class II HLA loci were covered by the typing at four-digit resolution. The number of typed donors differed by locus: about 629-640 for A, B, C, DRB1 and DQB1; 500 to 550 for DQA1; 606 for DPA1; and roughly 470 for DPB1. Several DR-DQ haplotypes were treated as single units for association and clustering because of strong linkage in the cohort. Among roughly 400 genotyped donors of the cohort, an average of around 250,000 unique TCR beta nucleotide sequences was sequenced per donor, of which 15% to 20% were non-productive. The paper's findings and limits, for the study overall: In a later analysis, HLA-associated TCR beta chains were found to be more clonally expanded and to have lower generation probabilities than equally common non-associated chains. Several of the top co-occurrence clusters appeared to be linked to parvovirus B19, influenza, CMV and Epstein-Barr virus, according to a later analysis. Cytomegalovirus status was reported to be diagnosed by the classifier with high specificity and sensitivity in both the original and validation cohorts. HLA typing was unavailable for some donors at each locus, so association tests used only the typed subset. The authors suggested that the approach could potentially be extended to other disease states and immunological phenotypes. According to a later analysis, TCR association rates differed among HLA loci, with DRB1 alleles showing the most associated TCRs and HLA-C alleles showing the fewest. In an earlier analysis of a few hundred of the donors, most TCR beta V segments were observed in productive rearrangements about 87% or about 30% of the time, broadly matching IMGT annotations. Sequencing depth was assumed to be roughly uniform across donors in the presence/absence analyses, though that assumption may not hold. Compared with the approximately 670-donor mean, donors in an Asian-associated ancestry cluster had fewer N-insertions in productive TCRs, according to a later genetic analysis. Most TCR sequences were seen in very few donors, while some public TCRs were found in many individuals. A further reported finding was that TCR beta sequences accurately predicted the HLA-A and HLA-B alleles for most subjects in the first cohort. Linkage disequilibrium might explain the correlated functional status among segregating V segments, but an unknown experimental factor could not be ruled out. The only immune exposure information available for the cohort was CMV serostatus. Assigning TCR associations to individual alleles was difficult when HLA alleles, especially DR and DQ, strongly co-occurred. The cohort was sequenced for TCR beta chains only, and without alpha or paired-chain data the features that could be detected were limited. The study gave a list of under 200 TCR beta chains associated with cytomegalovirus. Specific HLA alleles were associated with 16,951 TCR beta sequences at a false discovery rate of 0.05 in a later analysis. Most CMV-associated TCR beta chains appeared to be HLA-restricted in a later analysis, and the HLA associations seemed to be driven largely by CMV exposure. A few of the identified cytomegalovirus-associated TCR beta chains were confirmed in vitro to be specific for cytomegalovirus antigens. The sequencing pipeline was judged likely to have produced a cluster of highly shared sequence variants as a technical artifact. In a later genetic analysis, a missense DCLRE1C variant was associated with V-gene and J-gene trimming of TCR beta chains, and the association was replicated in an independent cohort. About 17 rarely observed V segments, including chromosome 9 orphons, were excluded from the earlier analysis of 550 to 700 of the donors because counts were too low.

The cohort consisted of 666 healthy bone marrow donors. All cohort members were sampled while nominally healthy, although unrecorded immune exposures were likely present. The donor tested CMV seronegative, placing the donor among the 352 seronegative members of the cohort. A peripheral blood sample was collected from each donor, and TCR beta sequencing was performed on peripheral blood mononuclear cells. The Qiagen DNeasy Blood Extraction Kit was used to extract genomic DNA from the blood cell samples. Receptor libraries were prepared by the immunoSEQ multiplex PCR assay. The multiplex PCR relied on a mix of 60 forward primers for TCR Vbeta segments and 13 reverse primers for TCR Jbeta segments. The CDR3 region of rearranged TCR beta genes was amplified from genomic DNA by a multiplex PCR assay. Amplified TCR beta libraries were sequenced as 87-base-pair reads on the Illumina HiSeq System. Per the authors' processing: Across the roughly 670 repertoires, a later analysis counted roughly 77 million unique TCR beta chains, roughly 11 million of which were shared by at least two donors. A nearest-neighbor algorithm error-corrected the raw reads and collapsed the reads into unique sequences, merging closely related sequences to remove PCR and sequencing errors. CDR3 sequences were aligned to IMGT reference sequences to assign V, D and J gene segments. Each retained sequence needed at least a six-nucleotide match to both a V gene segment and a J gene segment. Rearrangements were classified as productive when the CDR3 lacked stop codons and remained in frame with V and J, and all other rearrangements were classified as non-productive. CDR3 was defined by IMGT convention, running from the second conserved V-encoded cysteine to the conserved J-encoded phenylalanine. Sequences without an unambiguous match to a single V gene segment were excluded from the earlier analysis of a few hundred of the donors. An earlier analysis of a few hundred of the donors classified V segments as functional when productive rearrangements were above 56.7% and as segregating when the standard deviation between donors was above 5%. A statistical classification framework was built for diagnosing cytomegalovirus status from the catalog of TCR beta chain sequences. In a later analysis, TCR nucleotide sequences were compared against IMGT/GENE-DB human TR gene sequences so that V and J genes could be assigned. A later analysis assigned CDR3 sequences and most-parsimonious VDJ recombination scenarios with the TCRdist pipeline. In a later analysis, each TCR beta chain was defined by its CDR3 amino acid sequence together with its V-gene family, and reads lacking a unique V-gene family were excluded. As a way to deal with suspected cross-contamination and a sequencing artifact, a later analysis dropped under 600 nucleotide sequences that were highly shared and had low generation probability. For each public chain, a later analysis derived a clonal expansion index from normalized ranks of inferred template counts within each repertoire. In a later analysis, generation probabilities were computed with a VDJ recombination model fitted to out-of-frame rearrangements, and the resulting probabilities were checked against IGoR. In a later analysis, hypergeometric tests were used to score TCR-TCR, TCR-HLA and TCR-CMV co-occurrence, with a repertoire-size bias correction applied to TCR pairs. To estimate false discovery rates, a later analysis permuted the HLA or CMV assignments 20 times. In a later analysis, co-occurring TCRs were grouped with DBSCAN, and TCRdist sequence similarity was added when clustering was performed within HLA-allele-positive subsets. Repertoires with fewer than 30,000 or more than 120,000 public chains were left out of co-occurrence clustering, as were several repertoires with anomalous nucleotide sharing. TCRdb stores this immuneACCESS table with in-frame sequences only. Part of the clones is absent; in the studies checked, under half of the shortfall reflects unresolved V genes, and no reason is known for the rest. Clonal size and the V and J genes are those of that table, whereas D and trimming came from the DNA. The sample table records 130,000 to 150,000 clones; 76% of these occur just once. Of the sample, under 4.5% falls within the top ten clones.

A remark on this clone: Its antigen is not yet known. It has no much larger one-base neighbor in the sample; base qualities were not kept.

Sequencing input: PBMCs. The clonotype comes from a man younger than 35 in good health and CMV-seronegative.

CDR3 reads: CASTQTGNSNQPQHF. The DNA sequence reads TGTGCCAGCACCCAGACAGGCAATAGCAATCAGCCCCAGCATTTT. Here the chain combines TRBV2 and TRBJ1-5; a tentative D match to TRBD1 spans 6 bases. V is clipped by 7 bases and J by 0 bases, and the sequence between their germline boundaries is 13 bases long. CDR1 and CDR2 (SNHLY, FYNNEI) derive from the germline V gene. Including cysteine and phenylalanine, the CDR3 has 15 amino acids. The sequence is cut down to CDR3 DNA, 45 bases in frame from base 1.